The T cell receptor beta chain described here comes from a study of blood T cell repertoires in COVID-19. Study information: Sources were T cells, B-cell-depleted T cells, or PBMCs; the material itself was cDNA or gDNA.

This CDR3 region has 16 residues. V was pared by 3 bases and J by 4 bases, with 17 bases between. The germline V gene has CDR1 LGHDT and CDR2 YNNKEL (reference sequence). Authors' analysis steps: Nucleated cell counts were estimated from reference gene primer amplification. Clones were read by immunoSEQ multiplex PCR, and TCRdb kept only the in-frame ones, dropping some. For V, J and clone size, that table is used; D and trimming come from the DNA. The sample has some 310,000 clones; under 90% are singletons. This clone has only one observation. The chain couples TRBV3-1 (or the pseudogene TRBV3-2) to TRBJ2-3; D might be TRBD2 (6 bases). The source of this sequence is a woman under 40 with COVID-19, enrolled during active disease. The material sequenced was peripheral blood. The CDR3 loop reads CASSQDLAESSDTQYF. The CDR3 DNA follows: TGTGCCAGCAGCCAGGACTTAGCGGAATCTTCAGATACGCAGTATTTT.